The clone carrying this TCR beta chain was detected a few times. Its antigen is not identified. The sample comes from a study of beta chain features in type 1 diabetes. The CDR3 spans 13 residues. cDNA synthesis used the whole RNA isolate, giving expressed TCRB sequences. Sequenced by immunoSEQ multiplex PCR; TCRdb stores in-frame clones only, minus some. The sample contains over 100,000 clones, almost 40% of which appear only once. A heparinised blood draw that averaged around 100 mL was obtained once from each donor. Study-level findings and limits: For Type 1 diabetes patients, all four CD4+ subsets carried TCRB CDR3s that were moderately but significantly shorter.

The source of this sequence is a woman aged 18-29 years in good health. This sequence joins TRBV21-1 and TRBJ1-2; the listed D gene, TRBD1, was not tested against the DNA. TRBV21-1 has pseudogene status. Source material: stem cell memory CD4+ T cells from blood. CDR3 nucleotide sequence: TGTGCCCGACGGACAGGGAGAAACTATGGCTACACCTTC. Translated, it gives CARRTGRNYGYTF.